This T cell receptor beta chain stems from a study of human T cells and chemical hapten exposure. The time point here: pre-sensitization, week 0. As to treatment: therapeutic diphenylcyclopropenone sensitization with weekly scalp DPC. This CDR3 is 13 amino acids long. The germline V gene encodes CDR1 KGHDR and CDR2 SFDVKD. After removal of 9 bases from V and 5 bases from J, the junction contained 7 bases not matched to a gene. TCRdb re-called the RACE reads with MiXCR, one entry per CDR3 protein. The sample contains 300,000 to 450,000 distinct CDR3 sequences, 4% to 6% of which appear only once. In this sample, this clonotype turned up a few times.

The chain links TRBV24-1 to TRBJ2-5; 8 bases agree with TRBD2. The TCR originated in a woman aged 45 to 65 with alopecia areata. Some clones in this sample may be carry-over from other donors' samples. Source: whole blood, taken in connection with sensitization to the hapten diphenylcyclopropenone (DPC). CDR3 DNA sequence: TGTGCCACCTCTCGGGGGGGGTCGGAGACCCAGTACTTC. This translates into CATSRGGSETQYF.